The entry that follows covers one TCR delta chain sequence. For this DNA, TCRdb reports the protein of a much larger clone, which diverges at residue 9, most likely from a read error; the protein presented here is translated directly from the DNA. This entry comes from a study of gamma-delta T cells after stem cell transplantation. CDR1 and CDR2 from the germline V gene are GEAIGNYY and EKD. V shed 3 bases and J 2 bases; nucleotides not matched to a gene: 9. The CDR3 is made up of 16 amino acids. TCRdb re-analyzed the RT-PCR reads via CATT. This sample yields 2,000 or so delta-chain clones, of which 5.1% are seen a single time; roughly half belongs to the top ten.

The receptor's source is a human donor. It is not recorded whose cells these are; they may come from a transplant donor. This chain uses TRDV2 with TRDJ1; TRDD3 aligns across 9 bases. No J gene is reported in TCRdb; it was inferred here by comparing the DNA with germline. The sample taken for sequencing was gamma-delta T cells. CDR3 nucleotide sequence: TGTGCCTGTGACTATACTGGGGGAAGGGAAACCGATAAACTCATCTTT. It specifies CACDYTGGRETDKLIF.